The entry that follows covers one T cell receptor beta chain sequence. Its target is unknown. This record comes from a study of T cell repertoires in cytomegalovirus infection. Study information: Alongside well-studied HLA-B-restricted CMV epitopes, recently identified HLA-C-restricted CMV epitopes were also used. An indication of both CMV infection and matching HLA type came from public TCR beta signatures.

TCRdb passed the reads through MiXCR, listing each CDR3 protein once. This table holds about 180,000 distinct CDR3 sequences, about 20% found once. The CDR3 loop spans 11 amino acids. Trimming left V 6 bases short and J 6 bases short, with 11 bases between. CDR1 is SQVTM, CDR2 ANQGSEA, per germline. The chain couples TRBV29-1 to TRBJ1-1; D might be TRBD1 (5 bases). This material consisted of CD8+ T cells from cultured PBMCs, taken from culture after CMV antigen stimulation. The sequence was collected from a human donor in good health (CMV status not recorded). Some clones in this sample may be carry-over from other donors' samples. This chain's CDR3 is CSVDSGPEAFF. CDR3 in DNA: TGCAGCGTCGACAGTGGTCCTGAAGCTTTCTTT. Full variable domain (missing parts from reference TRBV29-1 and TRBJ1-1): SAVISQKPSRDICQRGTSLTIQCQVDSQVTMMFWYRQQPGQSLTLIATANQGSEATYESGFVIDKFPISRPNLTFSTLTVSNMSPEDSSIYLCSVDSGPEAFFGQGTRLTVV.